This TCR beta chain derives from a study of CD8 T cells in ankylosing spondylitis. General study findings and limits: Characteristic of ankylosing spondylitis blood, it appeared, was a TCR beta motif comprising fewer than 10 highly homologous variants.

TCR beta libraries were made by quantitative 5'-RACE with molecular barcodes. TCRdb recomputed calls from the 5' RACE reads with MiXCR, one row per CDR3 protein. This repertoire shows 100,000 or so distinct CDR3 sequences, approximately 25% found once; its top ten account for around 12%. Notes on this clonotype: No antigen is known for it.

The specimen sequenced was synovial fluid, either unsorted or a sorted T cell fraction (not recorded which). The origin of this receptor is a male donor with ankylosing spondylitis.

The CDR3 protein is CASSEGPNYGYTF. As DNA, the CDR3 is TGTGCCAGCAGTGAAGGACCAAACTATGGCTACACCTTC. The chain combines TRBV2 with TRBJ1-2; D uncertain. V was pared by 1 base and J by 2 bases, with 5 bases between. CDR1 and CDR2 (germline): SNHLY, FYNNEI. This CDR3 is built from 13 residues. Full variable domain (missing parts from reference TRBV2 and TRBJ1-2): EPEVTQTPSHQVTQMGQEVILRCVPISNHLYFYWYRQILGQKVEFLVSFYNNEISEKSEIFDDQFSVERPDGSNFTLKIRSTKLEDSAMYFCASSEGPNYGYTFGSGTRLTVV.